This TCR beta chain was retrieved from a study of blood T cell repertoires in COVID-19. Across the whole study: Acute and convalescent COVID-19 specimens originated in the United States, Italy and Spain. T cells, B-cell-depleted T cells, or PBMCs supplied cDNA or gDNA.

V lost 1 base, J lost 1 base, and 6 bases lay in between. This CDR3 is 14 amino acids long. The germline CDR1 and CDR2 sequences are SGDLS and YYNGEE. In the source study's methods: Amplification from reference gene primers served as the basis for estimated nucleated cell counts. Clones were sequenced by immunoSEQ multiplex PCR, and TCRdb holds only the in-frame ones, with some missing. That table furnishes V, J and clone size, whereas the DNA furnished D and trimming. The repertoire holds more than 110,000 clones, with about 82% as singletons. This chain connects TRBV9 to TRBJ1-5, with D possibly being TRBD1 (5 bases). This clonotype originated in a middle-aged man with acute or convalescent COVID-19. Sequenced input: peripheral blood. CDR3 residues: CASSVQGSNQPQHF. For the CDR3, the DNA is TGTGCCAGCAGCGTACAGGGCAGCAATCAGCCCCAGCATTTT. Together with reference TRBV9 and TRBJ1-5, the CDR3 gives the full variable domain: DSGVTQTPKHLITATGQRVTLRCSPRSGDLSVYWYQQSLDQGLQFLIQYYNGEERAKGNILERFSAQQFPDLHSELNLSSLELGDSALYFCASSVQGSNQPQHFGDGTRLSIL.